These 16 T cell receptor beta chains came from one sample sequenced in a study of technical replicates of blood from a handful of donors (dated by TCRdb to about 2017). Receptor libraries were prepared by the immunoSEQ multiplex PCR assay. TCRdb holds this immuneACCESS table with in-frame rearrangements only. Some clones are missing; in checked studies, unresolved V genes explain under half, and the rest has no known cause. Present in this sample are 65,000 to 90,000 clones, roughly 93% of which were seen just once. Of the sample, 0.24% falls within the top ten clones. Sequencing was carried out using T cells isolated from PBMCs. Receptors originate from a human donor in good health.

The V and J genes are TRBV2 and TRBJ1-2; no definite D call. From germline, CDR1 is SNHLY and CDR2 FYNNEI. The CDR3 is made up of 11 amino acids. Trimming took 10 bases from V and 1 from J, leaving 7 bases between them. The CDR3 DNA sequence: TGTGCCACGGAGGATAACTATGGCTACACCTTC. Amino acid sequence: CATEDNYGYTF.

The chain couples TRBV5-1 to TRBJ2-3; 7 nucleotides agree with TRBD2. Trimming took 0 bases from V and 2 from J; bases not matched to a gene: 3. CDR3 length equals 15 residues. In germline, CDR1 is SGHRS, CDR2 YFSETQ. The CDR3 coding sequence is TGCGCCAGCAGCTTGGAAGCGGGGTACACAGATACGCAGTATTTT. Residues: CASSLEAGYTDTQYF.

The chain recombines TRBV30 with TRBJ1-1, with TRBD1 matching 10 bases. There are 16 residues in the CDR3. With 4 bases clipped from V and 3 bases from J, the junction kept 11 bases outside the gene matches. Per germline, CDR1 GTSNPN and CDR2 SVGIG (reference sequence). The CDR3 DNA follows: TGTGCCTGGAACGTTGGGACAGGGGTTTGGTACACTGAAGCTTTCTTT. It is translated as CAWNVGTGVWYTEAFF.

The chain employs TRBV12-5 and TRBJ2-5, with 8 bases lining up with TRBD2. CDR1 is LGHNT and CDR2 is FRNRAP in the germline V gene. The CDR3 spans 18 residues. V dropped 5 bases and J dropped 4; count of bases not matched to a gene: 18. The CDR3 reads CASGPIIHQPGGPETQYF. Written as DNA, the CDR3 is TGTGCTAGTGGTCCTATCATACACCAGCCGGGGGGGCCAGAGACCCAGTACTTC.

This CDR3 is CASSSITSGPTEAFF. As DNA, the CDR3 is TGCGCCAGCAGCTCCATAACGTCGGGTCCCACTGAAGCTTTCTTT. This sequence joins TRBV5-1 and TRBJ1-1; D call uncertain. Deletions cut 3 bases from V and 4 bases from J, with 16 bases between. The length of the CDR3 is 15 residues. Germline CDR1 SGHRS, CDR2 YFSETQ.

V usage is TRBV13 and J usage is TRBJ2-3; D not certain. CDR1 is PRHDT and CDR2 is FYEKMQ in the germline V gene (reference sequence). The V gene lost 2 bases and the J gene lost 6 bases, with 9 bases spanning the gap. The CDR3 contains 13 residues. CDR3 nucleotide sequence: TGTGCCAGCAGCTTAAGAGCAACGGATACGCAGTATTTT. This codes for CASSLRATDTQYF.

This clone was observed a single time. V usage is TRBV6-1 and J usage is TRBJ2-7; a possible D gene is TRBD1 (5 bases). From germline, CDR1 is MNHNS and CDR2 SASEGT. V was cut by 6 bases and J by 5 bases, with 17 bases left in between. The CDR3 spans 14 residues. This chain's CDR3 is CASSSAQGGDEQYF. CDR3 in DNA: TGTGCCAGCAGCTCCGCCCAGGGTGGTGACGAGCAGTACTTC.

This chain connects TRBV25-1 to TRBJ2-7; tentatively, D is TRBD1 (5 bases). The V and J ends lost 8 bases and 0 bases respectively, with 11 bases between them. CDR1 and CDR2 from the germline V gene are MGHDK and SYGVNS. The CDR3 totals 13 residues. Here the CDR3 reads CASLGDHSYEQYF. The CDR3 DNA sequence: TGTGCCAGCCTAGGGGATCACTCCTACGAGCAGTACTTC.

The chain is built from TRBV7-2 and TRBJ1-2; D ambiguous. Trimming took off 5 bases at V and 4 bases at J, with 5 bases between the two ends. The CDR3 is 11 residues long. Germline CDR1 and CDR2: SGHTA and FQGNSA. The CDR3 DNA is TGTGCCAGCAGCCCTTCCTATGGCTACACCTTC. Its translation is CASSPSYGYTF. Supplemented by reference TRBV7-2 and TRBJ1-2, the full variable domain reads GAGVSQSPSNKVTEKGKDVELRCDPISGHTALYWYRQSLGQGLEFLIYFQGNSAPDKSGLPSDRFSAERTGGSVSTLTIQRTQQEDSAVYLCASSPSYGYTFGSGTRLTVV.

Points on this clone: Other nucleotide sequences in the sample specify the same CDR3. The rearrangement links TRBV5-6 to TRBJ2-7, with D possibly being TRBD2 (5 bases). V gave up 2 bases and J gave up 4 bases, with 10 bases separating them. CDR1 and CDR2 (germline): SGHDT, YYEEEE. The CDR3 contains 13 residues. DNA of the CDR3: TGTGCCAGCAGCTTTACGGGGTCGTACGAGCAGTACTTC. As protein: CASSFTGSYEQYF. Together with reference TRBV5-6 and TRBJ2-7, the CDR3 gives the full variable domain: DAGVTQSPTHLIKTRGQQVTLRCSPKSGHDTVSWYQQALGQGPQFIFQYYEEEERQRGNFPDRFSGHQFPNYSSELNVNALLLGDSALYLCASSFTGSYEQYFGPGTRLTVT.

The V gene is TRBV10-1, the J gene TRBJ1-2; no reliable D call. V was pared by 0 bases and J by 0 bases, with 35 bases between. CDR3 size: 24 residues. Germline V gene lookup returns CDR1 WNHNN and CDR2 SYGVQD (reference sequence). The CDR3 here is CASSESRTGSWGGTLRGANYGYTF. In DNA, the CDR3 is TGCGCCAGCAGTGAGTCGAGGACGGGCTCTTGGGGAGGCACTCTTCGCGGGGCTAACTATGGCTACACCTTC.

V usage is TRBV5-4 and J usage is TRBJ2-3, with a weak D call TRBD2 (6 bases). Looked up from germline, CDR1 is SGHNT and CDR2 is YYREEE (reference sequence). Trimming left V 0 bases short and J 2 bases short, with 10 bases between. The CDR3 runs to 15 residues. CDR3 in amino acids: CASSLAGVYTDTQYF. As DNA, the CDR3 is TGTGCCAGCAGCTTGGCGGGGGTTTACACAGATACGCAGTATTTT.

The chain uses TRBV7-9 and TRBJ2-3; D ambiguous. The germline CDR1 and CDR2 sequences are SEHNR and FQNEAQ (reference sequence). The V end lost 5 bases, the J end lost 0 bases, and 3 bases lay between the germline ends. There are 12 residues in the CDR3. CDR3 DNA sequence: TGTGCCAGCAGCCCTAGCACAGATACGCAGTATTTT. Residues: CASSPSTDTQYF.

This chain links TRBV9 with TRBJ2-7, with D possibly matching TRBD2 (6 bases). This CDR3 spans 13 amino acids. CDR1 is SGDLS, CDR2 YYNGEE, per germline. V dropped 6 bases and J dropped 2 bases, with 12 bases sitting between them. The CDR3 DNA follows: TGTGCCAGCAAGGTAGCGGCTACCTACGAGCAGTACTTC. Translating it yields CASKVAATYEQYF. Full variable domain (missing parts from reference TRBV9 and TRBJ2-7): DSGVTQTPKHLITATGQRVTLRCSPRSGDLSVYWYQQSLDQGLQFLIQYYNGEERAKGNILERFSAQQFPDLHSELNLSSLELGDSALYFCASKVAATYEQYFGPGTRLTVT.

The chain carries TRBV13 and TRBJ2-7, with TRBD2 matching over 12 bases. Germline V lookup: CDR1 PRHDT, CDR2 FYEKMQ (reference sequence). V gave up 5 bases and J gave up 5 bases; unmatched junction bases: 7. The CDR3 spans 15 residues. In DNA, the CDR3 is TGTGCCAGCAGCGTGGGACTAGCGGGTGGGAACGAGCAGTACTTC. Its protein is CASSVGLAGGNEQYF.

The rearrangement links TRBV21-1 to TRBJ1-3; the DNA was not compared with TRBD1, the D call given in the table. TRBV21-1 is annotated as a pseudogene. The CDR3 runs 19 residues. The CDR3 region has the DNA TGTGCCAGCAGCAAAAGGGGATTGGGCAGCCGGGTCACAGGAAACACCATATATTTT. Its protein is CASSKRGLGSRVTGNTIYF.